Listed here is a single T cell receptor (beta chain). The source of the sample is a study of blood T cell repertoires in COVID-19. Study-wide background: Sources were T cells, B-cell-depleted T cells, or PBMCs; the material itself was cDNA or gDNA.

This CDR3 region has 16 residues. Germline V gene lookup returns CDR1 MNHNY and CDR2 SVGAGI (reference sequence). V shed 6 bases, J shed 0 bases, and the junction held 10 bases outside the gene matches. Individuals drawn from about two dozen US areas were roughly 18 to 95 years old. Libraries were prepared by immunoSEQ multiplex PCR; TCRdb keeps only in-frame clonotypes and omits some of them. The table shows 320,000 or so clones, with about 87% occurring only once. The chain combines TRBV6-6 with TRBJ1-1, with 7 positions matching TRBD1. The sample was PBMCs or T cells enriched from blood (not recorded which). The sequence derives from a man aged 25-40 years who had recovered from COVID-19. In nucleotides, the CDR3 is TGTGCCAGCAGCGGAGGGCCGGACAGGATGAACACTGAAGCTTTCTTT. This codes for CASSGGPDRMNTEAFF.